What follows are 13 T cell receptor beta chains derived from one specimen sequenced in a study of blood T cells in healthy people across ages. It was with a sample-barcoded 5' primer and a J-beta primer mix that a second PCR of roughly 7 to 12 cycles was run. A single record per CDR3 protein comes from TCRdb applying MiXCR to the 5' RACE reads. The sample carries about 590,000 distinct CDR3 sequences, about 30% recorded once. The specimen sequenced was blood. The receptors derive from a woman older than 75 in good health.

This clonotype was seen at least ten times. V is TRBV18 and J is TRBJ2-6; 7 bases map to TRBD1. The CDR3 length is 17 residues. Trimming took 4 bases from V and 2 from J; bases not matched to a gene: 8. Germline CDR1 reads KGHSH; CDR2 reads LQKENI. The CDR3 nucleotides are TGTGCCAGCTCACAACCGGGACAGCGAGCTGGGGCCAACGTCCTGACTTTC. This translates into CASSQPGQRAGANVLTF.

In its sample, this clonotype was seen many times. The rearrangement joins TRBV7-2 to TRBJ2-1; D may be TRBD2 (6 bases). This CDR3 has 15 residues. V lost 3 bases and J lost 0, with 9 bases in between. CDR1 is SGHTA and CDR2 is FQGNSA in the germline V gene. CDR3: CASSFYGSSYNEQFF. CDR3 in DNA: TGTGCCAGCAGCTTTTACGGGAGCTCCTACAATGAGCAGTTCTTC. The entire variable domain, with the rest obtained from reference TRBV7-2 and TRBJ2-1, is as follows: GAGVSQSPSNKVTEKGKDVELRCDPISGHTALYWYRQSLGQGLEFLIYFQGNSAPDKSGLPSDRFSAERTGGSVSTLTIQRTQQEDSAVYLCASSFYGSSYNEQFFGPGTRLTVL.

Points on this clonotype: A clone one base away is much larger, so this may be a read error. The chain links TRBV12-3 or TRBV12-4 to TRBJ2-5, with TRBD2 as a possible D gene (6 bases). This CDR3 is 12 amino acids long. The V end lost 4 bases, the J end lost 11 bases, and 14 bases lay between the germline ends. CDR3 coding DNA: TGTGCCAGCAGTTCGCGGGATGCTGAGCAGTACTTC. Protein sequence: CASSSRDAEQYF.

This clonotype was counted at least ten times. The chain recombines TRBV12-3 or TRBV12-4 with TRBJ2-1; D ambiguous. The CDR3 is 15 amino acids. Trimming took 1 base from V and 6 from J, leaving 13 bases between them. CDR3 in amino acids: CASSLGKGWSNEQFF. The DNA of the CDR3 is TGTGCCAGCAGTTTAGGTAAGGGTTGGTCCAATGAGCAGTTCTTC.

This clonotype has more than one count but fewer than ten. The chain employs TRBV12-3 or TRBV12-4 and TRBJ1-4; TRBD1 might be the D (5 bases). V lost 4 bases, J lost 3 bases, and 15 bases lay in between. The CDR3 runs to 16 residues. CDR3 sequence (DNA): TGTGCCAGCAGTTCCGCCACAGGTTGGGCTAATGAAAAACTGTTTTTT. It encodes CASSSATGWANEKLFF.

This clonotype was detected many times. The chain has TRBV5-1 and TRBJ1-1; a possible D gene is TRBD1 (5 bases). V gave up 5 bases and J gave up 0 bases, with 17 bases separating them. The CDR3 sequence is 16 residues long. Per germline, CDR1 SGHRS and CDR2 YFSETQ. The CDR3 DNA follows: TGCGCCAGCAGACCTGTGGGGGGAAGTATGAACACTGAAGCTTTCTTT. Its protein product is CASRPVGGSMNTEAFF.

Ten or more counts support this clonotype. CDR3 loop: CASSFNPGAGDTQYF. In DNA form, the CDR3 reads TGTGCCAGCAGTTTTAATCCGGGGGCTGGAGATACGCAGTATTTT. This chain connects TRBV12-3 or TRBV12-4 to TRBJ2-3; D assignment may be TRBD1 or TRBD2 (6 bases each). The CDR3 loop spans 15 amino acids. With 3 bases removed from V and 5 bases from J, the gap between germline ends came to 15 bases.

The V and J genes are TRBV20-1 and TRBJ2-4, with 9 bases lining up with TRBD2. The DNA end is a closer match to TRBJ2-7, so the J assignment may be wrong. CDR1 is DFQATT and CDR2 is SNEGSKA in the germline V gene (reference sequence). CDR3 length: 14 amino acids. For the CDR3, the DNA is TGCAGTGCTAGCCTCAGGACTAGCGCTCACGAGCAGTACTTC. Translated, it gives CSASLRTSAHEQYF.

This clonotype was detected ten times or more. V is TRBV7-9 and J is TRBJ1-5; D may be TRBD1 (5 bases). Germline V gene data show CDR1 as SEHNR and CDR2 as FQNEAQ (reference sequence). V shed 5 bases and J shed 4 bases, with 9 bases lying between them. This CDR3 has 13 amino acids. The CDR3 bases are TGTGCCAGCAGCATAGGGGAGAATCAGCCCCAGCATTTT. This gives the protein CASSIGENQPQHF.

To note about this clonotype: This may come from a read error, since a much larger clone is one base off. The genes are TRBV20-1 and TRBJ2-1; 11 bases are shared with TRBD1. The J call is uncertain, as TRBJ2-7 better fits the DNA end. The CDR3 loop spans 13 amino acids. Germline V lookup: CDR1 DFQATT, CDR2 SNEGSKA (reference sequence). In DNA, the CDR3 is TGCAGTGCGTGGACAGGGGGCGCGTACGAGCAGTACTTC. This encodes CSAWTGGAYEQYF.

A single count supports this clonotype. This chain links TRBV7-9 with TRBJ2-1; TRBD2 matches at 9 bases. CDR1 is SEHNR, CDR2 FQNEAQ, per germline (reference sequence). Trimming cost V 6 bases and J 10 bases; bases outside gene matches: 7. The CDR3 has 13 residues. CDR3 DNA sequence: TGTGCCAGCAGTCGTAGCGGGAGAGAAGAGCAGTTCTTC. The encoded protein is CASSRSGREEQFF.

This clonotype has at least ten counts. This sequence joins TRBV27 and TRBJ2-1, with 9 nucleotides matching TRBD1. This CDR3 is built from 20 residues. V shed 1 base and J 1 base; nucleotides not matched to a gene: 14. The germline CDR1 and CDR2 sequences are MNHEY and SMNVEV (reference sequence). CDR3 in amino acids: CASSLYTPIPGQGSYNEQFF. The DNA of the CDR3 is TGTGCCAGCAGTTTATATACGCCAATCCCGGGACAGGGATCCTACAATGAGCAGTTCTTC.

This clonotype was seen ten or more times. The gene calls are TRBV18 and TRBJ1-2, with a possible D match to TRBD1 (6 bases). Germline V CDR1 and CDR2: KGHSH, LQKENI. This CDR3 has 13 amino acids. The V end was cut by 1 base, the J end by 8 bases, with 11 bases between. CDR3: CASSPRLDRGYTF. The CDR3 DNA follows: TGTGCCAGCTCACCACGTCTGGACAGAGGCTACACCTTC.